This T cell receptor (beta chain) was found in a study of cytomegalovirus exposure and HLA in healthy donors. Study-wide points: Upon later analysis, HLA-associated TCR beta chains proved more clonally expanded than other, equally common chains.

PCR was performed using 60 Vbeta and 13 Jbeta primers. Sequencing was performed with immunoSEQ multiplex PCR; in TCRdb, only in-frame clones are kept and a portion is missing. This sample has about 190,000 clones, with roughly 87% found just once. V lost 6 bases, J lost 5 bases, and 6 bases stayed unmatched. Germline V gene data show CDR1 as MNHNS and CDR2 as SASEGT. This CDR3 has 14 amino acids. The sample holds one count of this clone. Its antigen is as yet unknown. The chain combines TRBV6-1 with TRBJ2-5; 10 bases are shared with TRBD1. The TCR comes from a man aged 50 to 59 in good health and CMV-seronegative. Input material: PBMCs. CDR3 protein: CASRRTGGWETQYF. The CDR3 bases are TGTGCCAGCAGGCGGACAGGGGGGTGGGAGACCCAGTACTTC.